These 22 T cell receptor beta chains were all obtained from the same sample, sequenced in a study of T cell repertoires in cytomegalovirus infection. Each CDR3 protein is one row after TCRdb ran MiXCR on the reads. The sample includes fewer than 200,000 distinct CDR3 sequences, approximately 19% of them seen just once. The sequenced sample consisted of PBMCs. The receptors stem from a human donor in good health (CMV status not recorded). Some clones in this sample may be carry-over from other donors' samples.

This clonotype was counted many times. The chain joins TRBV7-2 to TRBJ2-7; 8 nucleotides match TRBD1. Germline CDR1 is SGHTA and CDR2 is FQGNSA. This CDR3 spans 14 amino acids. The trim removed 5 bases at V and 6 bases at J, leaving 9 bases unmatched. CDR3 nucleotides: TGTGCCAGCAGCCCCGGGGACAGGCCTAGCGAGCAGTACTTC. It codes for CASSPGDRPSEQYF.

This clonotype has just a few counts. The chain uses TRBV7-8 and TRBJ1-1, with D possibly TRBD1 on 5 matching bases. The CDR3 spans 15 residues. CDR1 and CDR2 (germline): SGHVS, FQNEAQ. V was shortened by 2 bases and J by 0 bases, with 10 bases between the two germline ends. The CDR3 reads CASSLSGQLNTEAFF. CDR3 bases: TGTGCCAGCAGCTTATCGGGGCAGTTGAACACTGAAGCTTTCTTT. The full variable domain, completed using reference TRBV7-8 and TRBJ1-1, is GAGVSQSPRYKVAKRGQDVALRCDPISGHVSLFWYQQALGQGPEFLTYFQNEAQLDKSGLPSDRFFAERPEGSVSTLKIQRTQQEDSAVYLCASSLSGQLNTEAFFGQGTRLTVV.

This clonotype has a count of ten or more. J is TRBJ2-5 and V is TRBV7-3, with 9 bases aligning to TRBD2. The CDR3 length is 14 residues. Germline lookup yields CDR1 SGHTA and CDR2 FQGTGA. Trimming took 5 bases from V and 5 from J; bases not matched to a gene: 6. In nucleotides, the CDR3 is TGTGCCAGCAGCCGTAGCGGGAGTACGGAGACCCAGTACTTC. This codes for CASSRSGSTETQYF.

This clonotype was counted only a few times. The chain recombines TRBV4-3 with TRBJ1-1; 9 bases align to TRBD1. After removal of 6 bases from V and 4 bases from J, the junction contained 12 bases not matched to a gene. In germline, CDR1 is LGHNA, CDR2 YSLEER. This CDR3 is built from 16 residues. The CDR3 protein is CASRKDRGISGTEAFF. The CDR3 DNA reads TGCGCCAGCAGAAAGGACAGGGGAATCTCGGGCACTGAAGCTTTCTTT.

This clonotype was counted many times. The rearrangement uses TRBV7-2 and TRBJ1-2; unclear D gene. Germline CDR1 reads SGHTA; CDR2 reads FQGNSA. The CDR3 contains 13 residues. Trimming left V 2 bases short and J 5 bases short, with 9 bases between. CDR3 loop: CASSLRELYGYTF. DNA of the CDR3: TGTGCCAGCAGCTTAAGAGAATTATATGGCTACACCTTC.

There are a few counts of this clonotype. This chain connects TRBV5-1 to TRBJ2-3, with a possible D match to TRBD2 (5 bases). Germline V gives CDR1 SGHRS, CDR2 YFSETQ. V dropped 1 base and J dropped 5 bases, with 14 bases sitting between them. The CDR3 length is 15 residues. The CDR3: CASSLNRVGGDTQYF. CDR3 sequence (DNA): TGCGCCAGCAGCTTGAATAGGGTTGGAGGAGATACGCAGTATTTT.

This clonotype was observed a few times. The chain is built from TRBV7-8 and TRBJ2-2; tentatively, D is TRBD1 (5 bases). V was shortened by 3 bases and J by 4 bases, with 12 bases between the two germline ends. CDR1 is SGHVS, CDR2 FQNEAQ, per germline. The CDR3 totals 15 residues. Here the CDR3 reads CASSLGWQGTGELFF. CDR3 nucleotides: TGTGCCAGCAGCTTGGGCTGGCAGGGCACCGGGGAGCTGTTTTTT.

The gene calls are TRBV6-2 or TRBV6-3 and TRBJ2-1, with TRBD2 matching 10 bases. With 6 bases clipped from V and 8 bases from J, the junction kept 4 bases outside the gene matches. CDR1 and CDR2 from the germline V gene are MNHEY and SVGEGT. The CDR3 length is 13 residues. CDR3 bases: TGTGCCAGCAGGGCTAGCGGGAGTTATGAGCAGTTCTTC. Its protein product is CASRASGSYEQFF.

This clonotype appeared a few times. This chain links TRBV11-3 with TRBJ2-3; D is undetermined. Looked up from germline, CDR1 is SGHNT and CDR2 is YENEEA. V lost 5 bases, J lost 8 bases, and 11 bases lay in between. This CDR3 is 12 amino acids long. CDR3 residues: CASSQTRGTQYF. The CDR3 region has the DNA TGTGCCAGCAGCCAGACCCGAGGTACGCAGTATTTT.

Remarks on this clonotype: At one end the junction does not follow the germline gene, possibly because of a read error. This sequence joins TRBV7-4 and TRBJ1-1; unclear D gene. Germline CDR1 reads SGHVT; CDR2 reads SQSDAQ. This CDR3 region has 13 residues. Written as DNA, the CDR3 is TGTCCCAGCAGCTTACTGCGGAACACTGAAGCTTTCTTT. Its translation is CPSSLLRNTEAFF.

Many counts were recorded for this clonotype. The chain employs TRBV7-2 and TRBJ1-2; tentative D call: TRBD1 (5 bases). V was clipped by 6 bases and J by 1 base, with 15 bases between them. Germline loops: CDR1 SGHTA, CDR2 FQGNSA. This CDR3 region has 15 residues. CDR3 in amino acids: CASSPGTTVNYGYTF. CDR3 DNA: TGTGCCAGCAGTCCGGGAACGACAGTTAACTATGGCTACACCTTC.

This clonotype was seen only a few times. This sequence joins TRBV20-1 and TRBJ2-1; weak D call: TRBD1 (7 bases). Germline assignment: CDR1 DFQATT and CDR2 SNEGSKA (reference sequence). Trimming removed 6 bases from V and 8 bases from J, with 20 bases in between. The CDR3 totals 14 residues. CDR3 nucleotides: TGCAGTGCGAGCCGGGGGCAGGGGGTCGATGAGCAGTTCTTC. Encoded protein: CSASRGQGVDEQFF.

V and J are TRBV4-1 and TRBJ2-5; TRBD2 is a possible D gene (6 bases). Trimming left V 0 bases short and J 2 bases short, with 13 bases between. The CDR3 sequence is 16 residues long. From germline, CDR1 is MGHRA and CDR2 YSYEKL. This chain's CDR3 is CASSQEAPGGQETQYF. The CDR3 DNA sequence: TGCGCCAGCAGCCAAGAAGCGCCAGGAGGGCAAGAGACCCAGTACTTC.

This clonotype was recorded a few times. The chain joins TRBV28 to TRBJ2-7, with D uncertain. Germline V CDR1 and CDR2: MDHEN, SYDVKM. V was trimmed by 3 bases and J by 3 bases, leaving 9 bases between them. This CDR3 is 13 amino acids long. CDR3: CASSFGSIYEQYF. CDR3 DNA: TGTGCCAGCAGTTTCGGATCAATCTACGAGCAGTACTTC.

This clonotype was recorded a few times. The V call is TRBV4-2, the J call TRBJ1-6; D is perhaps TRBD1 (6 bases). This CDR3 contains 14 residues. Germline lookup yields CDR1 LGHNA and CDR2 YNFKEQ. V lost 2 bases, J lost 7 bases, and 9 bases lay in between. This CDR3 is CASSQQGNNSPLHF. Here the CDR3 DNA reads TGTGCCAGCAGCCAACAGGGGAACAATTCACCCCTCCACTTT.

There are a few counts of this clonotype. The chain combines TRBV5-1 with TRBJ1-4, with a weak D call TRBD1 (5 bases). V lost 4 bases to trimming and J lost 0 bases, with 13 bases between them. This CDR3 region has 16 residues. Per germline, CDR1 SGHRS and CDR2 YFSETQ. CDR3 region: CASSIGTATTNEKLFF. The CDR3 DNA follows: TGCGCCAGCAGCATCGGGACGGCTACAACTAATGAAAAACTGTTTTTT.

This clonotype was picked up many times. The gene calls are TRBV12-3 or TRBV12-4 and TRBJ2-7; 7 bases are a match to TRBD2. The CDR3 totals 12 residues. With 2 bases clipped from V and 6 bases from J, the junction kept 1 base outside the gene matches. Written as DNA, the CDR3 is TGTGCCAGCAGTTTAACGGGGGGCGAGCAGTACTTC. Translated, it gives CASSLTGGEQYF.

The table lists this clonotype with many counts. This chain connects TRBV7-6 to TRBJ2-1, with 10 bases that match TRBD2. Germline V gives CDR1 SGHVS, CDR2 FNYEAQ. V was clipped by 8 bases and J by 4 bases; unmatched bases: 5. The CDR3 is 14 amino acids. CDR3: CASALAGGYNEQFF. The DNA for the CDR3 is TGTGCCAGCGCTTTAGCGGGAGGTTACAATGAGCAGTTCTTC.

The CDR3 is CASLGPSYEQYF. The CDR3 DNA follows: TGTGCCAGCCTGGGTCCCTCCTACGAGCAGTACTTC. The gene calls are TRBV28 and TRBJ2-7; D is undetermined. The CDR3 sequence is 12 residues long. Germline CDR1 reads MDHEN; CDR2 reads SYDVKM. Trimming stripped 8 bases from V and 0 bases from J, with 8 bases between.

V and J are TRBV28 and TRBJ2-4; 10 nucleotides line up with TRBD1. J lost 7 bases, V lost 3 bases, and 3 bases had no gene match. The CDR3 sequence is 14 residues long. Per the germline V gene, CDR1 is MDHEN and CDR2 is SYDVKM. CDR3 coding DNA: TGTGCCAGCAGTTTGACAGGGGGCTCGAACATTCAGTACTTC. It codes for CASSLTGGSNIQYF.

This clonotype has more than one count but fewer than ten. The rearrangement links TRBV7-3 to TRBJ1-2, with 8 bases aligning to TRBD1. The junction had 13 bases not matched to a gene; V was cut back by 5 bases and J by 8 bases. CDR1 is SGHTA, CDR2 FQGTGA, per germline. The CDR3 is 15 residues long. The CDR3 DNA reads as TGTGCCAGCAGCACAGGGGGGGACAGGACGGGCGGCTACACCTTC. Its protein product is CASSTGGDRTGGYTF. Supplemented by reference TRBV7-3 and TRBJ1-2, the full variable domain reads GAGVSQTPSNKVTEKGKYVELRCDPISGHTALYWYRQSLGQGPEFLIYFQGTGAADDSGLPNDRFFAVRPEGSVSTLKIQRTERGDSAVYLCASSTGGDRTGGYTFGSGTRLTVV.

The J gene is TRBJ2-7, the V gene TRBV11-2; D is undetermined. The V end was cut by 7 bases, the J end by 3 bases, with 16 bases between. Germline V gene sequence: CDR1 SGHAT, CDR2 FQNNGV. This CDR3 has 14 residues. The CDR3 nucleotides read TGTGCCAGCACCCTTACCCACCCTGACTACGAGCAGTACTTC. It specifies CASTLTHPDYEQYF.